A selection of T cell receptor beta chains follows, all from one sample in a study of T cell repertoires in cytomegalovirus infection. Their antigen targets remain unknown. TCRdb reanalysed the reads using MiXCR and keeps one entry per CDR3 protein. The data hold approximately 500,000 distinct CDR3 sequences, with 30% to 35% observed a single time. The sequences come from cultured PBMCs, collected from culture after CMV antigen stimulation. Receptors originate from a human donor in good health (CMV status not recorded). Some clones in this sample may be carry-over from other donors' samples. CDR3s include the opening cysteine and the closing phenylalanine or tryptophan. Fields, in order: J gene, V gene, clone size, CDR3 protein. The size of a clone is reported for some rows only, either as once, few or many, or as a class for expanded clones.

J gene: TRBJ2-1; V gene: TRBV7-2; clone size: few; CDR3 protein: CASSLGRDLNNEQFF
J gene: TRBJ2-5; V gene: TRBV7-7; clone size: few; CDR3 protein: CASSSRGMGETQYF
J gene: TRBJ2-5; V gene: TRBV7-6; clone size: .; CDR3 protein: CASSLGGQGIETQYF
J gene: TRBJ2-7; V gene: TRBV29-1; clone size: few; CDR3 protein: CSVEDLSGQGAEQYF
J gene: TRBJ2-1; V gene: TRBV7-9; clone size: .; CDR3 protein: CASTLAGNEQFF
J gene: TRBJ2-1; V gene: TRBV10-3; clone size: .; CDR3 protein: CAISESWGIKNNEQFF
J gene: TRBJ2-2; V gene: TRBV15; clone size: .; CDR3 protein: CATKKGTRGRGTGELFF
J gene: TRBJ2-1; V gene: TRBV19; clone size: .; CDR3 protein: CASSRASGTHEQFF
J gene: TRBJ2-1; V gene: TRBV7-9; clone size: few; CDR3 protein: CASSLKASGSSYNEQFF
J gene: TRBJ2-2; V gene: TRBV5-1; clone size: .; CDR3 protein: CASSLGPAGELFF
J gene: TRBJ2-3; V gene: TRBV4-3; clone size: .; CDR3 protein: CASSQREDPGTGDTQYF
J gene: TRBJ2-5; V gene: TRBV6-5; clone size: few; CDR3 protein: CASSWVSGSGQETQYF
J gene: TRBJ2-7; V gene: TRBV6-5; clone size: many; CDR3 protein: CASSYLTSGSPGEQYF
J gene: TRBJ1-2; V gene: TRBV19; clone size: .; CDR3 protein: CASSIVDRSYGYTF
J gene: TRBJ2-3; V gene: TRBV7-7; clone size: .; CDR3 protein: CASSRGVGGTDTQYF
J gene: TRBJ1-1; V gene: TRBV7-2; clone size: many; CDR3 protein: CASSLSGGAMNTEAFF
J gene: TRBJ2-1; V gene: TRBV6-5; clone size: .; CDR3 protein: CASIDSGRIGNEQFF
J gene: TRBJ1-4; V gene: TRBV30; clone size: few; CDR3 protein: CAWTHPGSINEKLFF
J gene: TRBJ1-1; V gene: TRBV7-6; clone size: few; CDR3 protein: CASSAGDLRFAEAFF
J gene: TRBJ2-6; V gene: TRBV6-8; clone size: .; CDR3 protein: CASSPGTGFTSGANVLTF
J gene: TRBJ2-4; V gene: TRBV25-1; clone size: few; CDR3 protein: CASSEPGSVDIQYF
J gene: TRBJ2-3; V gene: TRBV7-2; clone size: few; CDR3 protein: CASSHLLGAGSDTQYF
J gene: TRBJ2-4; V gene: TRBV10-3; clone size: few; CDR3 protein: CAISEHGLAGQLAKNIQYF
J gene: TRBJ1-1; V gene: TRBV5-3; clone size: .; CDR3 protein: CASSPRNKRGEAFF
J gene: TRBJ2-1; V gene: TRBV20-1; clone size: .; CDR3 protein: CSARPRGSSSYNEQFF
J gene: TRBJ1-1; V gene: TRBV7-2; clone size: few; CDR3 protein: CASSLATAEAFF
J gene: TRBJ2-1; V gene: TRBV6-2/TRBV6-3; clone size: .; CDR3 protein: CASAQRERQQQFF
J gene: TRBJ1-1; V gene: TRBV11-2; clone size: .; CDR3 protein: CASSPSPDTEAFF
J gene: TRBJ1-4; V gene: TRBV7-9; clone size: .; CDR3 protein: CASSDKGQINEKLFF